The 23 T cell receptor beta chains below come from one sample, sequenced in a study of blood T cells in healthy people across ages. A sample-barcoded 5' primer and a J-beta primer mix were used in a second PCR of roughly 6 to 11 cycles. TCRdb analysed the 5' RACE reads with MiXCR anew, one entry per CDR3 protein. The sample lists 750,000 to 1,000,000 distinct CDR3 sequences; just under 30% were seen once. These sequences were also reported in another study, on T cells of mothers and their children.

Source material: blood. The source of these receptors is a woman aged 40 to 50 in good health.

This clonotype has just a few counts. The genes are TRBV28 and TRBJ1-2, with D hard to call. Trimming stripped 2 bases from V and 4 bases from J, with 14 bases between. Germline V gene lookup returns CDR1 MDHEN and CDR2 SYDVKM. The CDR3 is 15 residues long. The DNA for the CDR3 is TGTGCCAGCAGTTTAAATCTCATCGGGTCCTATGGCTACACCTTC. This codes for CASSLNLIGSYGYTF.

This clonotype was counted between two and nine times. The chain uses TRBV7-9 and TRBJ1-1, with D maybe TRBD1 (5 bases). CDR1 SEHNR and CDR2 FQNEAQ come from the germline V gene (reference sequence). The CDR3 covers 14 residues. The V gene lost 2 bases and the J gene lost 3 bases, with 10 bases spanning the gap. This chain's CDR3 is CASSLNTGDTEAFF. The CDR3 DNA reads as TGTGCCAGCAGCTTAAATACGGGGGACACTGAAGCTTTCTTT.

In the case of this clonotype: A single base separates this from a much larger clone, so it may be a read error. The rearrangement uses TRBV7-3 and TRBJ2-6; a possible D gene is TRBD2 (7 bases). CDR1 SGHTA and CDR2 FQGTGA come from the germline V gene. The CDR3 is 17 residues long. CDR3 protein: CAGSAAGHISGANVLTF. CDR3 DNA sequence: TGTGCCGGCAGCGCAGCGGGACACATCTCTGGGGCCAACGTCCTGACTTTC.

This chain joins TRBV5-1 and TRBJ1-1; no clear D. The CDR3 loop spans 17 amino acids. Trimming removed 7 bases from V and 11 bases from J, with 33 bases in between. CDR1 is SGHRS and CDR2 is YFSETQ in the germline V gene. This CDR3 is CASAPFSGPRPRSRAFF. In DNA form, the CDR3 reads TGCGCCAGCGCCCCCTTCTCCGGACCTCGGCCCCGAAGTCGGGCTTTCTTT. The variable domain in full, completed from reference TRBV5-1 and TRBJ1-1, reads KAGVTQTPRYLIKTRGQQVTLSCSPISGHRSVSWYQQTPGQGLQFLFEYFSETQRNKGNFPGRFSGRQFSNSRSEMNVSTLELGDSALYLCASAPFSGPRPRSRAFFGQGTRLTVV.

This clonotype was recorded a few times. The chain is built from TRBV5-1 and TRBJ2-3; 10 nucleotides align to TRBD1. The ends lost 3 bases at V and 4 bases at J; junction bases unmatched: 2. The CDR3 consists of 14 residues. Germline values: CDR1 SGHRS, CDR2 YFSETQ. CDR3 amino acids: CASSWDRGADTQYF. The CDR3 nucleotides read TGCGCCAGCAGCTGGGACAGGGGAGCAGATACGCAGTATTTT.

This clonotype has just a few counts. Germline and junction disagree at one end, which may indicate a read error. This rearrangement joins TRBV7-2 to TRBJ1-2; TRBD1 is a possible D gene (5 bases). Looked up from germline, CDR1 is SGHTA and CDR2 is FQGNSA. This CDR3 is 13 amino acids long. CDR3 bases: TGTGCCGGCAGCTTATCTGGCAGGGCTGGCTACACCTTC. It encodes CAGSLSGRAGYTF.

This clonotype was recorded many times. V is TRBV20-1 and J is TRBJ2-7; the match to TRBD1 covers 7 bases. CDR3 length: 15 residues. Trimming cost V 2 bases and J 2 bases; bases outside gene matches: 9. Per germline, CDR1 DFQATT and CDR2 SNEGSKA (reference sequence). The CDR3 here is CSARRGQSIPYEQYF. DNA for the CDR3: TGCAGTGCTAGAAGGGGACAGTCTATACCCTACGAGCAGTACTTC.

This clonotype came up once. The genes are TRBV2 and TRBJ1-1, with a tentative D call TRBD1 (5 bases). Per the germline V gene, CDR1 is SNHLY and CDR2 is FYNNEI. CDR3 length: 15 amino acids. Trimming took off 6 bases at V and 0 bases at J, with 14 bases between the two ends. The DNA for the CDR3 is TGTGCCAGCAGGGTCCACGACAGAGTGAACACTGAAGCTTTCTTT. Protein: CASRVHDRVNTEAFF.

The V call is TRBV2, the J call TRBJ2-7; D possibly corresponds to TRBD1 (5 bases). The DNA end is more similar to TRBJ2-5, so the J call may be wrong. Germline loops: CDR1 SNHLY, CDR2 FYNNEI. The length of the CDR3 is 12 residues. The CDR3 DNA sequence: TGTGCCAGCAGTTACCACAGGGAGACCCAGTACTTC. Translated, it gives CASSYHRETQYF.

The chain couples TRBV28 to TRBJ2-7; the match to TRBD2 covers 7 bases. CDR3 length: 14 amino acids. Germline-derived CDR1 and CDR2 are MDHEN and SYDVKM. The J segment lost 3 bases and the V segment lost 3 bases, leaving 5 bases of the junction unmatched. This CDR3 is CASSFGLVVYEQYF. The CDR3 coding sequence is TGTGCCAGCAGTTTCGGACTAGTAGTCTACGAGCAGTACTTC.

In this sample, this clonotype turned up a few times. V is TRBV20-1 and J is TRBJ2-7; 7 bases align to TRBD1. From germline, CDR1 is DFQATT and CDR2 SNEGSKA (reference sequence). With 6 bases clipped from V and 0 bases from J, the junction kept 11 bases outside the gene matches. CDR3 length equals 15 residues. CDR3 in amino acids: CSATRRDSYSYEQYF. In DNA form, the CDR3 reads TGCAGTGCCACCAGACGGGACAGTTACTCCTACGAGCAGTACTTC.

This clonotype was recorded at least ten times. The V call is TRBV25-1, the J call TRBJ1-6; D unresolved. V lost 3 bases to trimming and J lost 9 bases, with 12 bases between them. The CDR3 consists of 14 residues. CDR1 MGHDK and CDR2 SYGVNS come from the germline V gene. The CDR3 sequence is CASSDQGKGSPLHF. The CDR3 DNA follows: TGTGCCAGCAGTGACCAAGGGAAGGGTTCACCCCTCCACTTT.

This clonotype was observed a few times. The rearrangement links TRBV5-1 to TRBJ2-5; D might be TRBD2 (5 bases). Germline V gene lookup returns CDR1 SGHRS and CDR2 YFSETQ. The CDR3 totals 14 residues. The V end was cut by 5 bases, the J end by 5 bases, with 16 bases between. DNA for the CDR3: TGCGCCAGCAGTTGGGTGGAGGCGGCGGAGACCCAGTACTTC. This sequence encodes CASSWVEAAETQYF. The full variable domain, its missing parts supplied by reference TRBV5-1 and TRBJ2-5, is KAGVTQTPRYLIKTRGQQVTLSCSPISGHRSVSWYQQTPGQGLQFLFEYFSETQRNKGNFPGRFSGRQFSNSRSEMNVSTLELGDSALYLCASSWVEAAETQYFGPGTRLLVL.

The V and J genes are TRBV11-1 and TRBJ2-1; 9 bases line up with TRBD1. J gave up 4 bases and V 5 bases, and 6 bases lay outside the gene matches. CDR1 is SGHAT and CDR2 is FQDESV in the germline V gene (reference sequence). The CDR3 is made up of 15 amino acids. CDR3 DNA sequence: TGTGCCAGCAGCACTGACAGGGGGGGTTACAATGAGCAGTTCTTC. This sequence encodes CASSTDRGGYNEQFF.

This clonotype has only a few counts. V and J are TRBV7-2 and TRBJ2-7; D ambiguous. V lost 5 bases, J lost 3 bases, and 11 bases lay in between. Germline V gene data show CDR1 as SGHTA and CDR2 as FQGNSA. The CDR3 runs 13 residues. Here the CDR3 DNA reads TGTGCCAGCAGCCAAATTATCTACTACGAGCAGTACTTC. It yields the protein CASSQIIYYEQYF.

This clonotype was detected only a few times. V gene TRBV29-1 combines with J gene TRBJ2-5; 7 bases fit TRBD1. The junction had 6 bases not matched to a gene; V was cut back by 7 bases and J by 1 base. Germline lookup yields CDR1 SQVTM and CDR2 ANQGSEA. The CDR3 has 13 amino acids. This CDR3 reads CSASGTAQETQYF. The CDR3 DNA follows: TGCAGCGCCTCCGGGACAGCCCAAGAGACCCAGTACTTC.

This clonotype has at least ten counts. The chain is built from TRBV29-1 and TRBJ1-1; D unresolved. V dropped 7 bases and J dropped 1 base, with 7 bases sitting between them. The CDR3 contains 11 residues. Germline V gene sequence: CDR1 SQVTM, CDR2 ANQGSEA. In nucleotides, the CDR3 is TGCAGCGCGCACGCGAACACTGAAGCTTTCTTT. It specifies CSAHANTEAFF.

This clonotype has only a few counts. V is TRBV20-1 and J is TRBJ1-6; D not certain. V lost 4 bases to trimming and J lost 8 bases, with 15 bases between them. Germline V gene sequence: CDR1 DFQATT, CDR2 SNEGSKA (reference sequence). This CDR3 has 14 amino acids. In DNA, the CDR3 is TGCAGTGCTATGCGGGCAGTGATGGATTCACCCCTCCACTTT. This sequence encodes CSAMRAVMDSPLHF.

The V call is TRBV20-1, the J call TRBJ2-3; D perhaps matches TRBD2 (5 bases). Trimming shortened V by 4 bases and J by 6 bases, and 17 bases separated the two germline ends. This CDR3 has 14 residues. CDR1 DFQATT and CDR2 SNEGSKA come from the germline V gene (reference sequence). CDR3 DNA sequence: TGCAGTGCTAAATCGCCCCTGACTACGGATACGCAGTATTTT. Protein product: CSAKSPLTTDTQYF.

This clonotype was seen ten or more times. CDR3 bases: TGTGCCAGCACGGGTAGGGGTACAGCAACAGATACGCAGTATTTT. Its translation: CASTGRGTATDTQYF. V is TRBV28 and J is TRBJ2-3, with D possibly matching TRBD1 (5 bases). This CDR3 has 15 amino acids. Looked up from germline, CDR1 is MDHEN and CDR2 is SYDVKM. The V end lost 7 bases, the J end lost 3 bases, and 17 bases lay between the germline ends.

This chain joins TRBV6-4 and TRBJ2-2; D might be TRBD1 (6 bases). This CDR3 comprises 15 residues. The ends were cut back, 0 bases at V and 4 bases at J, with 9 bases in the middle. Germline V gives CDR1 MRHNA, CDR2 SNTAGT. The CDR3 spells CASSDSPGATGELFF. CDR3 DNA sequence: TGTGCCAGCAGTGACTCCCCAGGGGCCACCGGGGAGCTGTTTTTT.

This chain uses TRBV20-1 with TRBJ2-3; 7 bases map to TRBD2. Germline V gives CDR1 DFQATT, CDR2 SNEGSKA (reference sequence). The CDR3 length is 14 residues. The V gene end was trimmed by 7 bases and the J gene end by 0 bases; junction bases not matched to a gene: 7. The CDR3 region is CSVLPGGSTDTQYF. In DNA, the CDR3 is TGCAGTGTCTTACCGGGGGGAAGCACAGATACGCAGTATTTT.

V usage is TRBV5-6 and J usage is TRBJ1-4; D uncertain. Germline V gene data show CDR1 as SGHDT and CDR2 as YYEEEE. The length of the CDR3 is 14 residues. V dropped 0 bases and J dropped 6 bases, with 9 bases sitting between them. The CDR3 region is CASSLDWADEKLFF. CDR3 in DNA: TGTGCCAGCAGCTTGGACTGGGCAGATGAAAAACTGTTTTTT.